These 11 T cell receptor beta chains were all obtained from the same sample, sequenced in a study of regulatory T cells in long-lasting Graves disease. To make TCR beta libraries, researchers used iRepertoire HTBI primers and Arm-PCR of CDR3 regions. TCRdb reprocessed the multiplex PCR reads with MiXCR, giving one entry per CDR3 protein. The repertoire holds approximately 480,000 distinct CDR3 sequences, about 16% seen once, with about 12% in the top ten. The time point: newly diagnosed GD, antithyroid drugs for less than 3 months. Making the TCR library involved RNA that had been extracted from PBMCs. These data were also reused for a study on T cells in Graves' hyperthyroidism and ophthalmopathy.

The sample in question was peripheral blood mononuclear cells (PBMCs), obtained at new diagnosis, from a patient treated with antithyroid drugs. The receptors were sampled from a man aged 35 to 55 with Graves disease.

This clonotype showed up just a few times. This rearrangement joins TRBV9 to TRBJ2-5; unclear D gene. Trimming shortened V by 0 bases and J by 1 base, and 10 bases separated the two germline ends. Per the germline V gene, CDR1 is SGDLS and CDR2 is YYNGEE. The CDR3 runs to 15 residues. For the CDR3, the DNA is TGTGCCAGCAGCGTAGCTCCTCAGACCCAAGAGACCCAGTACTTC. Translating gives CASSVAPQTQETQYF. Together with reference TRBV9 and TRBJ2-5, the CDR3 gives the full variable domain: DSGVTQTPKHLITATGQRVTLRCSPRSGDLSVYWYQQSLDQGLQFLIQYYNGEERAKGNILERFSAQQFPDLHSELNLSSLELGDSALYFCASSVAPQTQETQYFGPGTRLLVL.

The V gene is TRBV15, the J gene TRBJ2-3; 9 nucleotides align to TRBD2. The DNA matches TRBJ2-7 better at its end, which makes the J call doubtful. Germline values: CDR1 LNHNV, CDR2 YYDKDF (reference sequence). The CDR3 contains 15 residues. The chain's CDR3 is CATSRPGLASYEQYF. CDR3 sequence (DNA): TGTGCCACCAGCAGACCAGGACTAGCGTCGTACGAGCAGTACTTC.

This clonotype was picked up many times. The chain employs TRBV2 and TRBJ2-5, with 9 bases lining up with TRBD2. The germline CDR1 and CDR2 sequences are SNHLY and FYNNEI. CDR3 length: 16 amino acids. V lost 4 bases and J lost 4; bases outside the gene matches: 10. This chain's CDR3 is CASSVPSGMRRETQYF. The DNA for the CDR3 is TGTGCCAGCAGTGTTCCTAGCGGGATGAGGCGAGAGACCCAGTACTTC.

The sample holds many counts of this clonotype. Written as DNA, the CDR3 is TGTGCCAGCAGCCAAGATGGGACTTCCCACGAGCAGTACTTC. Its protein is CASSQDGTSHEQYF. The V and J genes are TRBV3-1 and TRBJ2-7; possibly TRBD2 for D (6 bases). The germline V gene has CDR1 LGHDT and CDR2 YNNKEL (reference sequence). The CDR3 consists of 14 residues. V lost 0 bases to trimming and J lost 5 bases, with 11 bases between them.

This rearrangement joins TRBV9 to TRBJ1-4, with unresolved D. The CDR3 spans 12 residues. The V end was cut by 4 bases, the J end by 8 bases, with 9 bases between. Germline assignment: CDR1 SGDLS and CDR2 YYNGEE. In DNA form, the CDR3 reads TGTGCCAGCAGCACTGGAGGCGAAAAACTGTTTTTT. Its translation: CASSTGGEKLFF.

This clonotype was recorded at least ten times. This chain joins TRBV20-1 and TRBJ2-7, with 14 bases that match TRBD2. The CDR3 consists of 20 residues. V lost 0 bases, J lost 4 bases, and 17 bases stayed unmatched. The V gene's germline CDR1 is DFQATT and CDR2 SNEGSKA (reference sequence). The CDR3 spells CSARDRSGTSGSLALYEQYF. As DNA, the CDR3 is TGCAGTGCTAGAGATCGCTCTGGGACTAGCGGGAGTTTAGCTTTGTACGAGCAGTACTTC.

This clonotype was found many times. The chain combines TRBV12-5 with TRBJ2-3; D possibly corresponds to TRBD2 (6 bases). Trimming pared 2 bases from V and 0 bases from J, leaving 9 bases between. Germline CDR1 LGHNT, CDR2 FRNRAP. There are 15 residues in the CDR3. CDR3 region: CASGLQGLSTDTQYF. The DNA for the CDR3 is TGTGCTAGTGGTTTGCAGGGACTCAGCACAGATACGCAGTATTTT.

Many counts were recorded for this clonotype. J is TRBJ2-6 and V is TRBV5-1; D is unresolved. The ends were cut back, 4 bases at V and 0 bases at J, with 5 bases in the middle. The CDR3 covers 14 residues. CDR1 SGHRS and CDR2 YFSETQ come from the germline V gene. The DNA of the CDR3 is TGCGCCAGCAGCGCGAGCTCTGGGGCCAACGTCCTGACTTTC. Translation: CASSASSGANVLTF.

Ten or more counts support this clonotype. Germline is not matched at one junction end, which may reflect a read error. J is TRBJ1-1 and V is TRBV5-5; 7 bases are a match to TRBD1. The length of the CDR3 is 16 residues. Germline lookup yields CDR1 SGHKS and CDR2 YYEKEE (reference sequence). CDR3 amino acids: CASSWRTGQLNTEAFF. CDR3 nucleotides: TGCGCCAGCAGCTGGCGGACGGGACAGCTGAACACTGAAGCTTTCTTT.

This clonotype was observed many times. This chain's CDR3 is CASSSPFGREGPRDEQYF. CDR3 coding DNA: TGTGCCAGCAGTTCTCCTTTTGGGCGGGAGGGCCCCCGGGACGAGCAGTACTTC. The J gene is TRBJ2-7, the V gene TRBV28; 9 positions agree with TRBD2. The germline V gene encodes CDR1 MDHEN and CDR2 SYDVKM. The CDR3 extends over 18 amino acids. Trimming took 4 bases from V and 5 from J; bases not matched to a gene: 18.

Details on this clonotype: It may be a read error: a sequence one base away is much more abundant. The conserved phenylalanine or tryptophan is not found at the CDR3 terminus, so this likely reflects a read error. The chain uses TRBV20-1 and TRBJ2-5, with a tentative D call TRBD2 (6 bases). Trimming cost V 3 bases and J 5 bases, with 7 bases left between them. CDR1 is DFQATT and CDR2 is SNEGSKA in the germline V gene (reference sequence). The CDR3 runs 11 residues. The CDR3 spells CSASGTETQYS. The CDR3 DNA sequence: TGCAGTGCTAGCGGGACTGAGACCCAGTACTCC.